This T cell receptor beta chain was sequenced in a study of OX40 agonist ivuxolimab in advanced cancers. Study details: The dose of intravenous ivuxolimab that patients received every 2 weeks ranged from 0.01 to 10 mg/kg.

CDR3 length: 13 residues. Germline V gene lookup returns CDR1 SNHLY and CDR2 FYNNEI. Trimming removed 5 bases from V and 3 bases from J, with 8 bases in between. Profiled with immunoSEQ multiplex PCR; TCRdb holds only in-frame clones, not every one. The sample contains tens of thousands of clones, just under 85% of which appear only once. The V gene is TRBV2, the J gene TRBJ1-5; D is uncertain. This clonotype originated in an adult with an advanced solid tumor such as melanoma, head and neck, liver or kidney cancer. The sequenced sample was CD4+ or CD8+ T cells sorted from blood, obtained in a trial of the OX40 agonist ivuxolimab. This CDR3 reads CASSIEVNQPQHF. In nucleotides, the CDR3 is TGTGCCAGCAGTATAGAGGTCAATCAGCCCCAGCATTTT.